This T cell receptor (beta chain) was sequenced during a study of OX40 agonist ivuxolimab in advanced cancers. As for the study in general: Averaging around 60 years in age, with a range of about 23 to 90, the cohort was more than 75% male. Treatment received earlier with anti-PD-1, anti-PD-L1 or anti-CTLA-4 agents was allowed, and around 40% had some. Study-wide results and limits: More expanded clones were seen, on average, in CD8+ T cells than in CD4+.

Sequenced by immunoSEQ multiplex PCR; TCRdb stores in-frame clones only, minus some. The sample shows 35,000 to 50,000 clones, around 90% of them seen only once. About this clone: The antigen is undetermined.

The cohort excluded patients with autoimmune disease history or systemic immunosuppression. The CDR3 has 15 residues. The V gene lost 2 bases and the J gene lost 3 bases, with 13 bases spanning the gap. CDR1 SGDLS and CDR2 YYNGEE come from the germline V gene. The V call is TRBV9, the J call TRBJ2-3; D is perhaps TRBD1 (6 bases). Here the sequenced sample was CD4+ or CD8+ T cells sorted from blood, taken in a trial of the OX40 agonist ivuxolimab. This receptor was taken from an adult with an advanced solid tumor such as melanoma, head and neck, liver or kidney cancer. CDR3 nucleotide sequence: TGTGCCAGCAGCGTTAATGGGGGCGGGACAGATACGCAGTATTTT. It is translated as CASSVNGGGTDTQYF.